The T cell receptor beta chain described here comes from a study of blood T cells in healthy people across ages. There are a few counts of this clonotype. Through a sample-barcoded 5' primer and a J-beta primer mix, a second PCR was run for about 7 to 12 cycles. TCRdb passed the 5' RACE reads through MiXCR, listing each CDR3 protein once. The sample holds around 850,000 distinct CDR3 sequences, around 36% seen once. V shed 6 bases, J shed 0 bases, and the junction held 6 bases outside the gene matches. The CDR3 sequence is 15 residues long. Germline CDR1 SNHLY, CDR2 FYNNEI. V gene TRBV2 combines with J gene TRBJ2-3; TRBD2 agrees at 7 bases. The specimen was blood. This sequence originates from a man between 18 and 35 years old in good health. CDR3 bases: TGTGCCAGCAGGGAGGGACTAATTAGCACAGATACGCAGTATTTT. It encodes CASREGLISTDTQYF.